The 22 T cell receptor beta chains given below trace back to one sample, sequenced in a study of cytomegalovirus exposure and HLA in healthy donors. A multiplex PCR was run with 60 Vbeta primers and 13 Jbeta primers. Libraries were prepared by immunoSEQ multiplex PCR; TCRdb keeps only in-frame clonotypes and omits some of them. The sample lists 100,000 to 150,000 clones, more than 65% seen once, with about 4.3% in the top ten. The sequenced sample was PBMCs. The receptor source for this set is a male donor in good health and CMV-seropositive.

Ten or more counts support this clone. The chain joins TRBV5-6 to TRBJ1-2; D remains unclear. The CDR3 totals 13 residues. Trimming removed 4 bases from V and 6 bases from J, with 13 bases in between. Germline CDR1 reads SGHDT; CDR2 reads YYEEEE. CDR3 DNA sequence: TGTGCCAGCAGCCGAAGCGGGGTACATGGCTACACCTTC. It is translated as CASSRSGVHGYTF.

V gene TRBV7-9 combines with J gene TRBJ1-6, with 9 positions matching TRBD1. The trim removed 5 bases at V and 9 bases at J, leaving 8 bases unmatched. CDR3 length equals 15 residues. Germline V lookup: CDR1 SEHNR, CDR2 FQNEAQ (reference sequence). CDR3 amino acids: CASSHRDREGSPLHF. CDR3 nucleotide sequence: TGTGCCAGCAGCCACCGGGACAGGGAGGGTTCACCCCTCCACTTT.

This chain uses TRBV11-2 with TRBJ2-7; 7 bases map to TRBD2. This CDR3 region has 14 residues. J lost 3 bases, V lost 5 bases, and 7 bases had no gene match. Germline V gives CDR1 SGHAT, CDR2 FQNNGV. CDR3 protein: CASSHGGMYYEQYF. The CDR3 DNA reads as TGTGCCAGCAGCCACGGGGGGATGTACTACGAGCAGTACTTC. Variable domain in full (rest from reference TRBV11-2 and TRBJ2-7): EAGVAQSPRYKIIEKRQSVAFWCNPISGHATLYWYQQILGQGPKLLIQFQNNGVVDDSQLPKDRFSAERLKGVDSTLKIQPAKLEDSAVYLCASSHGGMYYEQYFGPGTRLTVT.

The chain's CDR3 is CASSLKRLAGIAYNEQFF. In DNA form, the CDR3 reads TGTGCCAGCAGCCTCAAAAGACTAGCGGGAATCGCCTACAATGAGCAGTTCTTC. V usage is TRBV7-8 and J usage is TRBJ2-1; 11 bases fit TRBD2. After removal of 5 bases from V and 2 bases from J, the junction contained 11 bases not matched to a gene. This CDR3 contains 18 residues. Germline CDR1 reads SGHVS; CDR2 reads FQNEAQ.

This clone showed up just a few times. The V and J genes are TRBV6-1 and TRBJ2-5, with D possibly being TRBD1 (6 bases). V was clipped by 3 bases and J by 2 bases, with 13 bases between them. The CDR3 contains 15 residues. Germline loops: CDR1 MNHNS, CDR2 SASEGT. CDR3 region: CASSDLQGGQETQYF. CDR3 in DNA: TGTGCCAGCAGTGACCTACAGGGTGGGCAAGAGACCCAGTACTTC.

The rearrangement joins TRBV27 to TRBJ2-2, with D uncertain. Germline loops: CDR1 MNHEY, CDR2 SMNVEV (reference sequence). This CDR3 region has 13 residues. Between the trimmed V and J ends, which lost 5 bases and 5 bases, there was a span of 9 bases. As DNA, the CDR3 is TGTGCCAGCAGTCTTCAAACAACCGGGGAGCTGTTTTTT. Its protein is CASSLQTTGELFF.

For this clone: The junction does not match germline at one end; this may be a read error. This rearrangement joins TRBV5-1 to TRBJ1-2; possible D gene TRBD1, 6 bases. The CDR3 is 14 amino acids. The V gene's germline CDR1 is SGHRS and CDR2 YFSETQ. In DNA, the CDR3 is TGCGCCAGCAGCGGGGACATCCCGGCGTATGTCTACACCTTC. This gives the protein CASSGDIPAYVYTF.

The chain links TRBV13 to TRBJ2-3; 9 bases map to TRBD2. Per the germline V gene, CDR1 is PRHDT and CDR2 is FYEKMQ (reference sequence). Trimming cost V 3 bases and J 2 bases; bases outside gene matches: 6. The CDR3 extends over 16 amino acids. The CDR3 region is CASSFGLAGFTDTQYF. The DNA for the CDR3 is TGTGCCAGCAGCTTCGGCCTAGCGGGGTTCACAGATACGCAGTATTTT.

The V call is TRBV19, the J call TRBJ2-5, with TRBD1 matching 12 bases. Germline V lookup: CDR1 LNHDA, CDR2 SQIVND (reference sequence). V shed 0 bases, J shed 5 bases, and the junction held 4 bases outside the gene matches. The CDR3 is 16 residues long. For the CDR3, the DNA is TGTGCCAGTAGTATAGATCGGGACAGGGGGCTCGAGACCCAGTACTTC. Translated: CASSIDRDRGLETQYF.

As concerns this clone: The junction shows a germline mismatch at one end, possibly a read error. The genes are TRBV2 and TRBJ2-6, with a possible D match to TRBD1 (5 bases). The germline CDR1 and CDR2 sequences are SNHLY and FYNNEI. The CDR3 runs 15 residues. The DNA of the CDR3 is TGTGCCAGCAGCGGAGACCGCCTTGGGGCCAACGGCCTGACTTTC. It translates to CASSGDRLGANGLTF.

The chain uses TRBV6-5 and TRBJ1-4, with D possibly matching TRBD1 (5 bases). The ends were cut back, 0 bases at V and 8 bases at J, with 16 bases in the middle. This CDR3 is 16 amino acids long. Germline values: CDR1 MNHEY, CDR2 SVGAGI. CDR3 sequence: CASSYSRGDAGEKLFF. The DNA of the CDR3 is TGTGCCAGCAGTTACTCCCGGGGGGACGCCGGGGAAAAACTGTTTTTT.

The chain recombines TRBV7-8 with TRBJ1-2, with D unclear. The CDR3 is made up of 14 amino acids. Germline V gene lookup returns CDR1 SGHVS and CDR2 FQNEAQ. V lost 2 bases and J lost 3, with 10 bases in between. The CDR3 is CASSLMAEDYGYTF. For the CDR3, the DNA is TGTGCCAGCAGCTTAATGGCGGAGGACTATGGCTACACCTTC.

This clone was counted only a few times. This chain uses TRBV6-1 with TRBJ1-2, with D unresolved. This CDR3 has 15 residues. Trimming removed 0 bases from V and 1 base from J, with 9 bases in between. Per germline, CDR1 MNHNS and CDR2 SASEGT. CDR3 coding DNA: TGTGCCAGCAGTGAAGCCTGGGGAGGTAACTATGGCTACACCTTC. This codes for CASSEAWGGNYGYTF.

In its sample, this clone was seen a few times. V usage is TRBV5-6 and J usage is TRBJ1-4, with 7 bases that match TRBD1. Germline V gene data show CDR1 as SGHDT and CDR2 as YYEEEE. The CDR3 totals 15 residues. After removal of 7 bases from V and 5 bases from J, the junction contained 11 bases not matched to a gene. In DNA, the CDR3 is TGTGCCAGCGGCGGCACTGGACAGGAGAATGAAAAACTGTTTTTT. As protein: CASGGTGQENEKLFF.

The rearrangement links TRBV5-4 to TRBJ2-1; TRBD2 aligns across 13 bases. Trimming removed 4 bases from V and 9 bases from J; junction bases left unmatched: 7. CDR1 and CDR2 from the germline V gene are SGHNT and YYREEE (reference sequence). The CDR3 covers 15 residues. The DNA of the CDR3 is TGTGCCAGCAGCGGAGGACTAGCGGGAGAGCCTGAGCAGTTCTTC. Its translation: CASSGGLAGEPEQFF.

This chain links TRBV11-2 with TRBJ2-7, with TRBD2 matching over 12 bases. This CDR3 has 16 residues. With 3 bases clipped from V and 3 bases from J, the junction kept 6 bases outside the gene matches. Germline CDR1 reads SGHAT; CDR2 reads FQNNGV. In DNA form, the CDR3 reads TGTGCCAGCAGCTTTGCACCGGGACTAGCGGGCTACGAGCAGTACTTC. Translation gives CASSFAPGLAGYEQYF.

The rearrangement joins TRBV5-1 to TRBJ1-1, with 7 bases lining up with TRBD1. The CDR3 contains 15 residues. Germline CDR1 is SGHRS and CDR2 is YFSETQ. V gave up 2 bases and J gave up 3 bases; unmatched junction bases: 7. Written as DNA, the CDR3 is TGCGCCAGCAGCTTAGATGGCAGGGGGGACACTGAAGCTTTCTTT. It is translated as CASSLDGRGDTEAFF.

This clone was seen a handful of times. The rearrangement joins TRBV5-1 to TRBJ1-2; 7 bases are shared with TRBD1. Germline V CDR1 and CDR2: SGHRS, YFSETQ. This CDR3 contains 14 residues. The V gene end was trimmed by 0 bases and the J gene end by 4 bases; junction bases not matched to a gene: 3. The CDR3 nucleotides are TGCGCCAGCAGCTTGGGTTCAGGGGGCTATGGCTACACCTTC. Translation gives CASSLGSGGYGYTF. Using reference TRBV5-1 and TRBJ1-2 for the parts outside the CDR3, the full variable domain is KAGVTQTPRYLIKTRGQQVTLSCSPISGHRSVSWYQQTPGQGLQFLFEYFSETQRNKGNFPGRFSGRQFSNSRSEMNVSTLELGDSALYLCASSLGSGGYGYTFGSGTRLTVV.

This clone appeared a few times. CDR3 coding DNA: TGTGCCAGCAGCAAGGCAGAGAACACTGAAGCTTTCTTT. Encoded protein: CASSKAENTEAFF. The gene calls are TRBV21-1 and TRBJ1-1; the table's D gene call, TRBD1, was not cross checked with the DNA. TRBV21-1 is flagged as a pseudogene. CDR3 length: 13 residues.

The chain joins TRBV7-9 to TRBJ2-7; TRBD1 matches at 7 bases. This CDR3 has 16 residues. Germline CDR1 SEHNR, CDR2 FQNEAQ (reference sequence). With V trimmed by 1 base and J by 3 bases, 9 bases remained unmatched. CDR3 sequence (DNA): TGTGCCAGCAGCTTAGACAGGGGCATAGGTATCTACGAGCAGTACTTC. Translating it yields CASSLDRGIGIYEQYF.

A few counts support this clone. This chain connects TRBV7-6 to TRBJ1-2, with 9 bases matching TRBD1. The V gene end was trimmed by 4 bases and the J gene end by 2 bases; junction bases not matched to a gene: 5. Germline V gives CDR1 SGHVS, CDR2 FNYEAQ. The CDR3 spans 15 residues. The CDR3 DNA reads TGTGCCAGCAGCTCGGTTGGGACAGGGAACTATGGCTACACCTTC. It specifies CASSSVGTGNYGYTF. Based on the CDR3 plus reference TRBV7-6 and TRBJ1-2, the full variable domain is GAGVSQSPRYKVTKRGQDVALRCDPISGHVSLYWYRQALGQGPEFLTYFNYEAQQDKSGLPNDRFSAERPEGSISTLTIQRTEQRDSAMYRCASSSVGTGNYGYTFGSGTRLTVV.

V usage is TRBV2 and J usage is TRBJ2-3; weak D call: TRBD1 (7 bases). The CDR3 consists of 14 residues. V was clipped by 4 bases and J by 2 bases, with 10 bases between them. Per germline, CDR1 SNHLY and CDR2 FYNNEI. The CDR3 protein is CASSGQGLTDTQYF. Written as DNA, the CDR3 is TGTGCCAGCAGTGGACAGGGACTCACAGATACGCAGTATTTT.